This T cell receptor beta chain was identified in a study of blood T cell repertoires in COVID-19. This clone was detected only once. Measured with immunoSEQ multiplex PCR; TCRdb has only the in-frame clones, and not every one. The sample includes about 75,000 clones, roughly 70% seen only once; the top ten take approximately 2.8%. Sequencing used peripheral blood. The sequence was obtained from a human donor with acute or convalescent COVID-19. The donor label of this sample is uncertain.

CDR3 coding DNA: TGTGCCAGCACCCACCGACAGGGGGCGACCTCCTACGAGCAGTACTTC. Translated, it gives CASTHRQGATSYEQYF. The chain joins TRBV5-5 to TRBJ2-7; 10 bases match TRBD1. The CDR3 is made up of 16 amino acids. Germline lookup yields CDR1 SGHKS and CDR2 YYEKEE (reference sequence). Unmatched junction bases numbered 9, after V lost 6 bases and J lost 0 bases.